This T cell receptor beta chain was retrieved from a study of ipilimumab plus nivolumab after autologous stem cell transplantation. Study context: A median of roughly eight nivolumab and 4 to 6 ipilimumab doses were given.

Using immunoSEQ multiplex PCR, the repertoire was profiled, and TCRdb retains in-frame clones only, with some absent. The sample holds about 1,500 clones, around 81% seen once. Patients received nivolumab 3 mg/kg at weeks 1, 4, 7, 10, then fortnightly to week 26. There are 15 residues in the CDR3. The source is a female donor with multiple myeloma. This sample comprised PBMCs, obtained in a trial of ipilimumab plus nivolumab as post-transplant consolidation. This rearrangement joins TRBV22-1 to TRBJ2-6; the tabulated D call, TRBD1, remains unverified against the DNA. TRBV22-1 is deemed a pseudogene. CDR3 sequence reads: CPGRGEQSRANVLTF. Written as DNA, the CDR3 is TGTCCTGGGAGGGGCGAACAAAGTCGGGCCAACGTCCTGACTTTC.